Below, 16 T cell receptor beta chains from the same sample are listed, as sequenced in a study of blood T cells in healthy people across ages. Sample-barcoded 5' priming and a J-beta primer mix drove a second PCR of roughly 7 to 11 cycles. TCRdb called the 5' RACE reads again in MiXCR, with one record for every CDR3 protein. The sample consists of some 730,000 distinct CDR3 sequences, over 20% of them appearing once. Sample: blood. All receptors derive from a man in his sixties or seventies in good health.

The V call is TRBV7-8, the J call TRBJ1-2; TRBD1 might be the D (5 bases). Germline V CDR1 and CDR2: SGHVS, FQNEAQ. The CDR3 contains 15 residues. Deletions cut 5 bases from V and 4 bases from J, with 17 bases between. The CDR3 DNA sequence: TGTGCCAGCAGCCTAGGAAGGCAGGGACTCTATGGCTACACCTTC. As protein: CASSLGRQGLYGYTF.

This clonotype was found many times. The rearrangement links TRBV29-1 to TRBJ1-3, with no clear D. Germline V gene lookup returns CDR1 SQVTM and CDR2 ANQGSEA. Trimming took 4 bases from V and 0 from J, leaving 13 bases between them. The CDR3 is made up of 15 amino acids. CDR3 loop: CSVVGEGSSGNTIYF. The CDR3 nucleotides read TGCAGCGTTGTTGGGGAGGGCTCCTCTGGAAACACCATATATTTT.

This chain joins TRBV29-1 and TRBJ2-5; D not certain. V lost 8 bases and J 3 bases, leaving 7 bases between the germline ends. Germline values: CDR1 SQVTM, CDR2 ANQGSEA. The CDR3 has 10 amino acids. For the CDR3, the DNA is TGCAGCACCCAGGAAGAGACCCAGTACTTC. It codes for CSTQEETQYF.

The table lists this clonotype with a few counts. The V and J genes are TRBV12-3 or TRBV12-4 and TRBJ1-2; D possibly corresponds to TRBD1 (6 bases). The CDR3 is made up of 13 amino acids. V shed 6 bases and J shed 5 bases, with 13 bases lying between them. The CDR3 nucleotides are TGTGCCAGCAGCCTACAGGGTGAATATGGCTACACCTTC. It translates to CASSLQGEYGYTF.

The chain couples TRBV20-1 to TRBJ2-4; no clear D. V lost 6 bases and J 3 bases, leaving 6 bases between the germline ends. The CDR3 sequence is 11 residues long. The germline CDR1 and CDR2 sequences are DFQATT and SNEGSKA (reference sequence). The CDR3 DNA reads TGCAGTGCAGGTTACAAAAACATTCAGTACTTC. As protein: CSAGYKNIQYF.

The sample holds a few counts of this clonotype. This rearrangement joins TRBV5-1 to TRBJ2-2, with no clear D. V was trimmed by 4 bases and J by 2 bases, leaving 9 bases between them. The germline V gene encodes CDR1 SGHRS and CDR2 YFSETQ. The CDR3 is 14 amino acids. CDR3 sequence reads: CASSTNGNTGELFF. The CDR3 DNA reads TGCGCCAGCAGCACGAACGGTAACACCGGGGAGCTGTTTTTT.

The V call is TRBV18, the J call TRBJ1-1; no clear D gene. Germline values: CDR1 KGHSH, CDR2 LQKENI. V was clipped by 3 bases and J by 1 base, with 9 bases between them. CDR3 length: 14 amino acids. CDR3 nucleotides: TGTGCCAGCTCACCCGCGACATGGAACACTGAAGCTTTCTTT. Translated, it gives CASSPATWNTEAFF.

In its sample, this clonotype was seen a few times. This chain connects TRBV7-2 to TRBJ2-3; the match to TRBD2 covers 10 bases. The CDR3 has 17 amino acids. Trimming cost V 5 bases and J 5 bases; bases outside gene matches: 13. Germline CDR1 and CDR2: SGHTA and FQGNSA. The CDR3, as DNA: TGTGCCAGCAGCCCCTGGGTAGCGGGAGGTGTTGGAGATACGCAGTATTTT. This codes for CASSPWVAGGVGDTQYF.

This clonotype was picked up many times. The chain joins TRBV6-5 to TRBJ2-1, with 10 bases aligning to TRBD2. Germline lookup yields CDR1 MNHEY and CDR2 SVGAGI. This CDR3 contains 16 residues. The junction had 3 bases not matched to a gene; V was cut back by 0 bases and J by 4 bases. DNA for the CDR3: TGTGCCAGCAGTTACTCGAGCGGGGGGGCTTACAATGAGCAGTTCTTC. Its protein is CASSYSSGGAYNEQFF.

For this clonotype: This may come from a read error, since a much larger clone is one base off. V usage is TRBV20-1 and J usage is TRBJ2-5; maybe TRBD2 (5 bases). Germline V gene sequence: CDR1 DFQATT, CDR2 SNEGSKA (reference sequence). CDR3 length: 12 residues. CDR3 DNA: TGCAGCCCCGGGAAAGGGCGAGAGACCCAGTACTTC. Residues: CSPGKGRETQYF.

J is TRBJ2-5 and V is TRBV10-3, with 7 bases matching TRBD1. CDR3 length: 14 amino acids. From germline, CDR1 is ENHRY and CDR2 SYGVKD. The J segment lost 2 bases and the V segment lost 6 bases, leaving 6 bases of the junction unmatched. CDR3 residues: CAISLRQGQETQYF. The CDR3 DNA is TGTGCCATCAGCCTTCGACAGGGACAAGAGACCCAGTACTTC.

This clonotype showed up many times. The V call is TRBV29-1, the J call TRBJ2-7; 7 bases are shared with TRBD2. J lost 6 bases, V lost 3 bases, and 2 bases had no gene match. There are 11 residues in the CDR3. The germline gives CDR1 SQVTM, CDR2 ANQGSEA. CDR3 coding DNA: TGCAGCGTTGAGGCTAGCGGCGAGCAGTACGTC. Translating gives CSVEASGEQYV.

This clonotype was picked up a small number of times. The rearrangement uses TRBV11-3 and TRBJ2-3, with D perhaps assigned TRBD1 or TRBD2 (5 bases each). V shed 3 bases and J shed 2 bases, with 12 bases lying between them. From germline, CDR1 is SGHNT and CDR2 YENEEA. CDR3 size: 15 residues. The CDR3 loop is CASSFPGGDTDTQYF. The DNA for the CDR3 is TGTGCCAGCAGCTTCCCTGGGGGTGACACAGATACGCAGTATTTT. Supplemented by reference TRBV11-3 and TRBJ2-3, the full variable domain reads EAGVVQSPRYKIIEKKQPVAFWCNPISGHNTLYWYLQNLGQGPELLIRYENEEAVDDSQLPKDRFSAERLKGVDSTLKIQPAELGDSAVYLCASSFPGGDTDTQYFGPGTRLTVL.

This clonotype has more than one count but fewer than ten. The chain couples TRBV7-8 to TRBJ2-4; D might be TRBD1 (6 bases). The CDR3 is made up of 17 amino acids. V dropped 1 base and J dropped 0 bases, with 13 bases sitting between them. CDR1 is SGHVS and CDR2 is FQNEAQ in the germline V gene. For the CDR3, the DNA is TGTGCCAGCAGCTTAGTTGCGCCAGGGGAAGCCAAAAACATTCAGTACTTC. Protein sequence: CASSLVAPGEAKNIQYF.

The V gene is TRBV18, the J gene TRBJ2-5; D possibly corresponds to TRBD1 (5 bases). Germline V lookup: CDR1 KGHSH, CDR2 LQKENI. V shed 4 bases and J shed 5 bases, with 11 bases lying between them. This CDR3 contains 13 residues. The CDR3 region has the DNA TGTGCCAGCTCACGACAGCCACAGGAGACCCAGTACTTC. Translation gives CASSRQPQETQYF.

The chain is built from TRBV7-3 and TRBJ2-5, with D possibly TRBD1 on 5 matching bases. The assigned J gene may be wrong: the sequence end matches TRBJ2-1 better. Germline assignment: CDR1 SGHTA and CDR2 FQGTGA. CDR3 size: 16 residues. CDR3 residues: CASSSPTETPNNEQFF. For the CDR3, the DNA is TGTGCCAGCAGCTCCCCGACAGAAACTCCGAACAATGAGCAGTTCTTC.